The clone carrying this TCR beta chain showed up many times. This sample is part of a study of T cells in Graves' hyperthyroidism and ophthalmopathy. Trimming stripped 8 bases from V and 5 bases from J, with 16 bases between. The CDR3 totals 15 residues. The germline V gene has CDR1 MNHEY and CDR2 SMNVEV (reference sequence). From RNA transcripts, TCR beta CDR3 regions were amplified. HTBI primers were employed in a first-round RT-PCR of the TCR CDR3. TCRdb reprocessed the multiplex PCR reads via MiXCR and lists one record per CDR3 protein. The sample has about 600,000 distinct CDR3 sequences, approximately 15% seen once.

The sequence came from a woman aged 45 to 65 with Graves' ophthalmopathy. The sample taken for sequencing was blood. J is TRBJ1-6 and V is TRBV27, with TRBD1 as a possible D gene (6 bases). The CDR3 bases are TGTGCCAGCGGGATGTGGACAGATCATAATTCACCCCTCCACTTT. Translation: CASGMWTDHNSPLHF.